These T cell receptor beta chains were read from a single sample in a study of blood T cells in healthy people across ages. MiXCR was run by TCRdb on the 5' RACE reads, yielding one entry per CDR3 protein. The sample lists more than 1,000,000 distinct CDR3 sequences; roughly 24% were seen once. These data also featured in a second study, about T cells of mothers and their children.

The specimen sequenced was blood. These receptors were taken from a girl aged 2 to 10 in good health. Each CDR3 is given with its conserved first and last residue. A D gene is named only where the DNA matches it firmly. Some rows have no size entry. The others give once, few or many, or a class for an expanded clone.

D gene: TRBD2; J gene: TRBJ2-1; V gene: TRBV4-1; clone size: NA; CDR3 length: 16; CDR3 DNA: TGCGCCAGCAGCCCCGGGACTAGCGGGAGGGACAATGAGCAGTTCTTC; CDR3 protein: CASSPGTSGRDNEQFF
D gene: TRBD1; J gene: TRBJ2-3; V gene: TRBV20-1; clone size: few; CDR3 length: 16; CDR3 DNA: TGCAGTGCTAGAATTCTGGAAGGGGGCTCTGGAGATACGCAGTATTTT; CDR3 protein: CSARILEGGSGDTQYF
D gene: NA; J gene: TRBJ2-7; V gene: TRBV28; clone size: few; CDR3 length: 14; CDR3 DNA: TGTGCCAGCAGTCCCCATAGATACGGGGTCGAGCAGTACTTC; CDR3 protein: CASSPHRYGVEQYF
D gene: NA; J gene: TRBJ2-7; V gene: TRBV7-9; clone size: few; CDR3 length: 17; CDR3 DNA: TGTGCCAGCAGCTTAGGCGGGACCGGCAGGGGAGTCTACGAGCAGTACTTC; CDR3 protein: CASSLGGTGRGVYEQYF
D gene: NA; J gene: TRBJ1-4; V gene: TRBV20-1; clone size: few; CDR3 length: 15; CDR3 DNA: TGCAGTGCTCCTGAGGTTGGCACAACTAATGAAAAACCGTTTTTT; CDR3 protein: CSAPEVGTTNEKPFF
D gene: NA; J gene: TRBJ2-1; V gene: TRBV28; clone size: NA; CDR3 length: 14; CDR3 DNA: TGTGCCAGCAGTATACGACAGGCCCACAATGAGCAGTTCTTC; CDR3 protein: CASSIRQAHNEQFF
D gene: TRBD1; J gene: TRBJ2-5; V gene: TRBV10-3; clone size: NA; CDR3 length: 15; CDR3 DNA: TGTGCCATCAGGCCGGGACAGGGTCCCGAAGAGACCCAGTACTTC; CDR3 protein: CAIRPGQGPEETQYF
D gene: NA; J gene: TRBJ1-2; V gene: TRBV2; clone size: NA; CDR3 length: 12; CDR3 DNA: TGTGCCAGCAGTGACTATGTACGGGGCGTCCTGTTC; CDR3 protein: CASSDYVRGVLF
D gene: TRBD1; J gene: TRBJ2-7; V gene: TRBV6-5; clone size: NA; CDR3 length: 14; CDR3 DNA: TGTGCCAGCAGTTACGATGGACAGGGGTACGAGCAGTACTTC; CDR3 protein: CASSYDGQGYEQYF
D gene: NA; J gene: TRBJ2-7; V gene: TRBV11-2; clone size: few; CDR3 length: 14; CDR3 DNA: TGTGCCAGCAGCTTTGCCGGGGGAGAGGACGAGCAGTACTTC; CDR3 protein: CASSFAGGEDEQYF
D gene: TRBD1; J gene: TRBJ1-6; V gene: TRBV5-7; clone size: NA; CDR3 length: 14; CDR3 DNA: TGTGCCAGAGATAAGACAGGGGGTGACTCACCCCTCCACTTT; CDR3 protein: CARDKTGGDSPLHF
D gene: NA; J gene: TRBJ2-7; V gene: TRBV20-1; clone size: NA; CDR3 length: 13; CDR3 DNA: TGCAGTGCTCCACAGCCCAGCAACTACGAGCAGTACTTC; CDR3 protein: CSAPQPSNYEQYF
D gene: NA; J gene: TRBJ2-7; V gene: TRBV28; clone size: NA; CDR3 length: 16; CDR3 DNA: TGTGCCAGCACCTCTATAGGGAGCTCCAGCTCCTACGAGCAGTACTTC; CDR3 protein: CASTSIGSSSSYEQYF
D gene: NA; J gene: TRBJ2-5; V gene: TRBV13; clone size: few; CDR3 length: 13; CDR3 DNA: TGTGCCAGCAGCCCCGCTATCCAAGAGACCCAGTACTTC; CDR3 protein: CASSPAIQETQYF
D gene: TRBD2; J gene: TRBJ2-5; V gene: TRBV5-1; clone size: NA; CDR3 length: 15; CDR3 DNA: TGCGCCAGCAGCCCGCTCACTAGCGGACAAGAGACCCAGTACTTC; CDR3 protein: CASSPLTSGQETQYF
D gene: NA; J gene: TRBJ1-4; V gene: TRBV6-6; clone size: NA; CDR3 length: 14; CDR3 DNA: TGTGCCAGCACGCAAACTTCGGGGAATGAAAAACTGTTTTTT; CDR3 protein: CASTQTSGNEKLFF
D gene: TRBD2; J gene: TRBJ2-1; V gene: TRBV18; clone size: NA; CDR3 length: 16; CDR3 DNA: TGTGCCAGCTCACCGAATAGACTAGCGGGAGAGGATGAGCAGTTCTTC; CDR3 protein: CASSPNRLAGEDEQFF
D gene: NA; J gene: TRBJ2-7; V gene: TRBV6-5; clone size: NA; CDR3 length: 14; CDR3 DNA: TGTGCCAGCAGTAAGTCGGGACTCTCCTACGAGCAGTACTTC; CDR3 protein: CASSKSGLSYEQYF
D gene: TRBD1; J gene: TRBJ1-4; V gene: TRBV12-3/TRBV12-4; clone size: few; CDR3 length: 18; CDR3 DNA: TGTGCCAGCAGTTCGGGACAGGCAGACGGCTCAACTAATGAAAAACTGTTTTTT; CDR3 protein: CASSSGQADGSTNEKLFF
D gene: NA; J gene: TRBJ1-5; V gene: TRBV6-5; clone size: NA; CDR3 length: 15; CDR3 DNA: TGTGCCAGCAGTTACTCGAGTCGTAGCAATCAGCCCCAGCATTTT; CDR3 protein: CASSYSSRSNQPQHF
D gene: TRBD1; J gene: TRBJ1-5; V gene: TRBV7-2; clone size: many; CDR3 length: 13; CDR3 DNA: TGTGCCAGCAGCTTGACAGGGGATCAGCCCCAGCATTTT; CDR3 protein: CASSLTGDQPQHF
D gene: TRBD2; J gene: TRBJ2-1; V gene: TRBV4-3; clone size: few; CDR3 length: 17; CDR3 DNA: TGCGCCAGCAGCCAAGAAGTGTCGGGGGGGGCCTACAATGAGCAGTTCTTC; CDR3 protein: CASSQEVSGGAYNEQFF
D gene: NA; J gene: TRBJ2-5; V gene: TRBV7-2; clone size: NA; CDR3 length: 14; CDR3 DNA: TGTGCCAGCAGCTTATTTGGGATTGGGGAGACCCAGTACTTC; CDR3 protein: CASSLFGIGETQYF
D gene: TRBD1; J gene: TRBJ2-7; V gene: TRBV28; clone size: few; CDR3 length: 14; CDR3 DNA: TGTGCCAGCAGTTTACCAGACAGGGACTACGAGCAGTACTTC; CDR3 protein: CASSLPDRDYEQYF
D gene: NA; J gene: TRBJ2-7; V gene: TRBV27; clone size: few; CDR3 length: 15; CDR3 DNA: TGTGCCAGCAGTTTAGCGGCAGGGGGGAACAACGAGCAGTACTTC; CDR3 protein: CASSLAAGGNNEQYF
D gene: TRBD1; J gene: TRBJ1-2; V gene: TRBV7-9; clone size: NA; CDR3 length: 16; CDR3 DNA: TGTGCCAGCAGCTTGCTAACTGGACAGGGGGACTATGGCTACACCTTC; CDR3 protein: CASSLLTGQGDYGYTF
D gene: NA; J gene: TRBJ2-5; V gene: TRBV20-1; clone size: NA; CDR3 length: 15; CDR3 DNA: TGCAGTGCTAGACACCCCATCTCATCGGGGGAGACCCAGTACTTC; CDR3 protein: CSARHPISSGETQYF
D gene: NA; J gene: TRBJ1-2; V gene: TRBV6-5; clone size: few; CDR3 length: 14; CDR3 DNA: TGTGCCAGCAGTTACGAGCCTGCCACGTATGGCTACACCTTC; CDR3 protein: CASSYEPATYGYTF
D gene: NA; J gene: TRBJ2-7; V gene: TRBV11-1; clone size: NA; CDR3 length: 14; CDR3 DNA: TGTGCCAGCAGCTTAGTGAGCCTAGATGGCGAGCAGTACTTC; CDR3 protein: CASSLVSLDGEQYF
D gene: NA; J gene: TRBJ1-2; V gene: TRBV21-1; clone size: once; CDR3 length: 14; CDR3 DNA: TGTGCCAGCAGCCCGGGGTCGCATGCCTATGGCTACACCTTC; CDR3 protein: CASSPGSHAYGYTF
D gene: NA; J gene: TRBJ2-7; V gene: TRBV6-5; clone size: NA; CDR3 length: 14; CDR3 DNA: TGTGCCAGCAGTTATGGGGGGGGGCTTGAGAACCAGTACTTC; CDR3 protein: CASSYGGGLENQYF
D gene: NA; J gene: TRBJ2-1; V gene: TRBV29-1; clone size: few; CDR3 length: 14; CDR3 DNA: TGCAGCGTTGAAGGGGAGGCGGGGAATAATGAGCAGTTCTTC; CDR3 protein: CSVEGEAGNNEQFF
D gene: NA; J gene: TRBJ2-1; V gene: TRBV7-6; clone size: NA; CDR3 length: 14; CDR3 DNA: TGTGCCAGCAGCTTAGCTCAACAACCCAATGAGCAGTTCTTC; CDR3 protein: CASSLAQQPNEQFF
D gene: NA; J gene: TRBJ2-5; V gene: TRBV3-1; clone size: NA; CDR3 length: 14; CDR3 DNA: TGTGCCAGCAGCCAAACTAACCAGGCAGAGACCCAGTACTTC; CDR3 protein: CASSQTNQAETQYF
D gene: NA; J gene: TRBJ1-2; V gene: TRBV4-3; clone size: once; CDR3 length: 14; CDR3 DNA: TGCGCCAGCAGCCAAGATCCGGGCGTACGGGGCTACACCTTC; CDR3 protein: CASSQDPGVRGYTF
D gene: NA; J gene: TRBJ1-2; V gene: TRBV9; clone size: NA; CDR3 length: 14; CDR3 DNA: TGTGCCAGCAGCGTAGCTAACGAGGCGGCAGGTGCCACCTTC; CDR3 protein: CASSVANEAAGATF
D gene: TRBD2; J gene: TRBJ2-5; V gene: TRBV7-3; clone size: few; CDR3 length: 16; CDR3 DNA: TGTGCCAGCAGCGCATGGGGGACTACGTCCCAAGAGACCCAGTACTTC; CDR3 protein: CASSAWGTTSQETQYF
D gene: TRBD2; J gene: TRBJ2-4; V gene: TRBV12-3/TRBV12-4; clone size: NA; CDR3 length: 18; CDR3 DNA: TGTGCCAGCAGTTCCCGGGGGGGAGGGGAATTAGGCAAAAACATTCAGTACTTC; CDR3 protein: CASSSRGGGELGKNIQYF
D gene: NA; J gene: TRBJ2-6; V gene: TRBV29-1; clone size: once; CDR3 length: 13; CDR3 DNA: TGCAGCGTTGGGATCTCTGGGGCCAACGTCCCGACTTTC; CDR3 protein: CSVGISGANVPTF
D gene: NA; J gene: TRBJ2-7; V gene: TRBV7-9; clone size: NA; CDR3 length: 14; CDR3 DNA: TGTGCCAGCAGCTCGAGCCTGGAACCCTACGAGCAGTACTTC; CDR3 protein: CASSSSLEPYEQYF
D gene: NA; J gene: TRBJ1-2; V gene: TRBV7-9; clone size: few; CDR3 length: 11; CDR3 DNA: TGTGCCAGCAGCCCCGAGACGGGCTACACCTTC; CDR3 protein: CASSPETGYTF
D gene: TRBD2; J gene: TRBJ2-7; V gene: TRBV7-9; clone size: NA; CDR3 length: 14; CDR3 DNA: TGTGCCAGCAGCTCGGGGGGGAGGTACTACGAGCAGTACTTC; CDR3 protein: CASSSGGRYYEQYF
D gene: NA; J gene: TRBJ2-7; V gene: TRBV2; clone size: NA; CDR3 length: 11; CDR3 DNA: TGTGCCAGCAGGCCGGGGTACGAGCAGTACTTC; CDR3 protein: CASRPGYEQYF
D gene: TRBD1; J gene: TRBJ2-6; V gene: TRBV20-1; clone size: NA; CDR3 length: 17; CDR3 DNA: TGCAGTGCGGCTGGACAGGGAAGGATCTCTGGGGCCAACGTCCTGACTTTC; CDR3 protein: CSAAGQGRISGANVLTF
D gene: NA; J gene: TRBJ2-7; V gene: TRBV29-1; clone size: NA; CDR3 length: 12; CDR3 DNA: TGCAGCGTATCCCCCGACAACTACAAGCAGTACTTC; CDR3 protein: CSVSPDNYKQYF
D gene: NA; J gene: TRBJ1-5; V gene: TRBV6-1; clone size: few; CDR3 length: 17; CDR3 DNA: TGTGCCACCCTGGCAGTTTTCACAGGGAGGAGCAATCAGCCCCAGCATTTT; CDR3 protein: CATLAVFTGRSNQPQHF
D gene: NA; J gene: TRBJ2-2; V gene: TRBV4-2; clone size: NA; CDR3 length: 14; CDR3 DNA: TGTGCCAGCAGCTGGAGGGATTACACCGGGGAGCTGTTTTTT; CDR3 protein: CASSWRDYTGELFF
D gene: TRBD2; J gene: TRBJ2-7; V gene: TRBV12-3/TRBV12-4; clone size: NA; CDR3 length: 15; CDR3 DNA: TGTGCCAGCAGTCACGGGACTAGCGGGATCTACGAGCAGTACTTC; CDR3 protein: CASSHGTSGIYEQYF
D gene: NA; J gene: TRBJ1-2; V gene: TRBV5-6; clone size: NA; CDR3 length: 13; CDR3 DNA: TGTGCCAGCGACCCCGATGGAAAATATGGCTACACCTTC; CDR3 protein: CASDPDGKYGYTF
D gene: NA; J gene: TRBJ2-5; V gene: TRBV7-3; clone size: NA; CDR3 length: 13; CDR3 DNA: TGTGCCAGCAGCATAGGGATAATGGGAGAGCAGTGCTTC; CDR3 protein: CASSIGIMGEQCF
D gene: TRBD1; J gene: TRBJ2-5; V gene: TRBV4-1; clone size: many; CDR3 length: 15; CDR3 DNA: TGCGCCAGCAGCCAAGAGGTTCAGGGGGATGGGACCCAGTACTTC; CDR3 protein: CASSQEVQGDGTQYF